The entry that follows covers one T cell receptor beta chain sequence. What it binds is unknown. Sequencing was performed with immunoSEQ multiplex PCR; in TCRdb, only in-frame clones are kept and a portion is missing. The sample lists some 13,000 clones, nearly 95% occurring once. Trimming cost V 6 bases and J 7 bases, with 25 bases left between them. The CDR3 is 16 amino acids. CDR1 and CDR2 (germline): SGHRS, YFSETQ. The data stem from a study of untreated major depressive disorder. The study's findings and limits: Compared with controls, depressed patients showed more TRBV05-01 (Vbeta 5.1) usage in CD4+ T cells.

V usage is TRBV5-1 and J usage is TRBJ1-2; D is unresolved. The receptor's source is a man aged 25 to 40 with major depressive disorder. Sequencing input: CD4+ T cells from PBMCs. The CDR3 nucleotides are TGCGCCAGCACCGAACCGACACTTGGGAACCCAGGTGGCTACACCTTC. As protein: CASTEPTLGNPGGYTF.